A selection of T cell receptor beta chains follows, all from one sample in a study of identical twins. MiXCR, applied by TCRdb to the 5' RACE reads, yields one record per CDR3 protein. The table has hundreds of thousands of distinct CDR3 sequences, about 14% seen once. Sequenced material: memory (CD45RO+) T cells sorted from blood. Source of these receptors: a young woman in good health. Both conserved end residues are part of each CDR3. A D gene is named only where the DNA matches it firmly. Clone size appears in some rows only: once, few, many, or a class for an expanded clone.

few,TRBD1,TRBJ1-2,TRBV2,TGTGCCAGCACCTGGGACAGATATGGCTACACCTTC,CASTWDRYGYTF
few,TRBD2,TRBJ2-1,TRBV6-1,TGTGCCACCCAAGGACTAGCGGGGGGGCATAATGAGCAGTTCTTC,CATQGLAGGHNEQFF
many,TRBD2,TRBJ2-5,TRBV5-1,TGCGCCAGCAGCGCCTATCCTAGCGGGAGTGGGGAGACCCAGTACTTC,CASSAYPSGSGETQYF
many,NA,TRBJ2-1,TRBV27,TGTGCCAGCAGTCACACCCCCGCCGAGCAGTTCTTC,CASSHTPAEQFF
few,TRBD2,TRBJ2-5,TRBV29-1,TGCAGCGTTGAAGAAAGTCTAGCGGCCCAGTACTTC,CSVEESLAAQYF
many,NA,TRBJ2-3,TRBV28,TGTGCCAGCGTCCGTCCCACAGATACGCAGTATTTT,CASVRPTDTQYF
few,NA,TRBJ1-1,TRBV21-1,TGTGCCAGCAGCAAAGCTTGCTCGACAACCTCCGCCACTGAAGCTTTCTTT,CASSKACSTTSATEAFF
few,TRBD2,TRBJ2-1,TRBV20-1,TGCAGTGCTGATCGGGGGGGCTATGAGCAGTTCTTC,CSADRGGYEQFF
NA,NA,TRBJ2-1,TRBV4-1,TGCGCCAGCAGCCCTCAGGGGACCTCCTACAATGAGCAGTTCTTC,CASSPQGTSYNEQFF
many,NA,TRBJ1-1,TRBV7-3,TGTGCCAGCAGCATGGGTCGGGGCACGAACACTGAAGCTTTCTTT,CASSMGRGTNTEAFF
NA,NA,TRBJ2-7,TRBV6-6,TGTGCCAGCAGTTCTCAACGCGAGCAGTACTTC,CASSSQREQYF
NA,NA,TRBJ2-1,TRBV14,TGTGCCAGCAGCCAAGTCCTTAACGCGGCGGGCGAGCAGTTCTTC,CASSQVLNAAGEQFF
few,NA,TRBJ2-7,TRBV2,TGTGCCCGTCAGGGCCGAGACTACGAGCAGTACTTC,CARQGRDYEQYF
few,TRBD1,TRBJ2-5,TRBV6-5,TGTGCCAGCAGTTCGAGGGACAGAAGGGGGGAGACCCAGTACTTC,CASSSRDRRGETQYF
NA,NA,TRBJ2-3,TRBV9,TGTGCCAGCAGCGCCCGCGGGGGCCGTTTGACAGATACGCAGTATTTT,CASSARGGRLTDTQYF
many,NA,TRBJ2-1,TRBV15,TGTGCCACCAGCAGAGATGCGGGCAATGAGCAGTTCTTC,CATSRDAGNEQFF
NA,NA,TRBJ2-2,TRBV20-1,TGCAGTGCTAGAGAAGGATCAAAAGCGGCCGGGGAGCTGTTTTTT,CSAREGSKAAGELFF
NA,NA,TRBJ1-1,TRBV20-1,TGCAGTGCTAGAGTGCCAGAGGGCACTGAAGCTTTCTTT,CSARVPEGTEAFF
NA,NA,TRBJ1-2,TRBV5-1,TGCGCCAGCAGCCTCCCAGATCCCTCTCGGGGCTACACCTTC,CASSLPDPSRGYTF
many,TRBD2,TRBJ2-3,TRBV7-9,TGTGCCAGCAGCCGGGACTACCATACGCAGTATTTT,CASSRDYHTQYF
many,NA,TRBJ2-3,TRBV7-9,TGTGCCAGCAGTCCGACCGAGAGAGGCACAGATACGCAGTATTTT,CASSPTERGTDTQYF
NA,TRBD1,TRBJ2-7,TRBV18,TGTGCCAGCTCACCGCTCACCGGGACAGAAACTTACGAGCAGTACTTC,CASSPLTGTETYEQYF
many,TRBD2,TRBJ2-2,TRBV11-2,TGTGCCAGCAGCTTAGAGCCTAGCGGGGTCGGGGAGCTGTTTTTT,CASSLEPSGVGELFF
NA,TRBD2,TRBJ2-1,TRBV20-1,TGCAGTGCTAGGAGGGCCCTAGCGGGCTACAATGAGCAGTTCTTC,CSARRALAGYNEQFF
NA,TRBD2,TRBJ2-1,TRBV20-1,TGCAGTGCTAGCGGGGGGGCCAGGTACAATGAGCAGTTCTTC,CSASGGARYNEQFF
NA,NA,TRBJ2-1,TRBV11-3,TGTGCCAGCAGCTCAAGGGGGGCTACCTACAATGAGCAGTTCTTC,CASSSRGATYNEQFF
NA,NA,TRBJ2-7,TRBV3-1,TGTGCCAGCAGCCAAGTCGCAGGGATCGAGCAGTACTTC,CASSQVAGIEQYF
many,TRBD2,TRBJ2-4,TRBV7-8,TGTGCCAGCAGTCGGACTAGCGGGAGATCGGGCATTCAGTACTTC,CASSRTSGRSGIQYF
few,NA,TRBJ1-1,TRBV12-3/TRBV12-4,TGTGCCAGCAGCCTAGGGGCGCGGTTCACTGAAGCTTTCTTT,CASSLGARFTEAFF
NA,NA,TRBJ2-7,TRBV12-3/TRBV12-4,TGTGCCAGCAGTTTACAGGGCCTCGAGCAGTACTTC,CASSLQGLEQYF
many,NA,TRBJ1-2,TRBV7-9,TGTGCCATCGAAACTGGGGGCTACACCTTC,CAIETGGYTF
NA,TRBD2,TRBJ2-1,TRBV2,TGTGCCAGCAGGCGGGAGACGTCCTACAATGAGCAGTTCTTC,CASRRETSYNEQFF
many,NA,TRBJ2-5,TRBV12-3/TRBV12-4,TGTGCCAGCAGTTATCTAGCGCGGGAGACCCAGTACTTC,CASSYLARETQYF
few,NA,TRBJ1-1,TRBV11-2,TGTGCCAGCAGAAGGGAATTGTTAACTGAAGCTTTCTTT,CASRRELLTEAFF
few,NA,TRBJ1-2,TRBV10-3,TGTGCCATCAGTGAGTCTGTTCTTACCGGCTATGGCTACACCTTC,CAISESVLTGYGYTF
few,NA,TRBJ2-4,TRBV6-2/TRBV6-3,TGTGCCAGCAGTTACGATTTAGCCAAAAACATTCAGTACTTC,CASSYDLAKNIQYF
NA,TRBD1,TRBJ2-2,TRBV3-1,TGTGCTAGTGGTTTGGGGACAGAAACGAACACCGGGGAGCTGTTTTTT,CASGLGTETNTGELFF
many,NA,TRBJ2-1,TRBV5-1,TGCGCCAGCAGCTGGATCCTTGGAGGACTCTCCTACAATGAGCAGTTCTTC,CASSWILGGLSYNEQFF
NA,NA,TRBJ2-3,TRBV18,TGTGCCAGCTCAAGGGACCGAGATACGCAGTATTTT,CASSRDRDTQYF
few,NA,TRBJ2-2,TRBV7-2,TGTGCCAGCAACGCCGGACTTGGCACCGGGGAGCTGTTTTTT,CASNAGLGTGELFF
NA,TRBD2,TRBJ2-5,TRBV4-3,TGCGCCAGCAGCCAAGGAGGCGGGAGGCCTGCGGAGACCCAGTACTTC,CASSQGGGRPAETQYF
many,TRBD2,TRBJ2-1,TRBV20-1,TGCAGTGCTAGCATGGGACTAGTGGGAGAGCAGTTCTTC,CSASMGLVGEQFF
NA,NA,TRBJ2-1,TRBV5-6,TGTGCCTCCGGCGGCGGGACCTACAATGAGCAGTTCTTC,CASGGGTYNEQFF
NA,TRBD1,TRBJ2-7,TRBV24-1,TGTGCCACCACGACAGGGGACAGGTACGAGCAGTACTTC,CATTTGDRYEQYF
NA,NA,TRBJ1-2,TRBV29-1,TGCAGCGTTGATCCGCAGGGCACCTATGGCTACACTTTC,CSVDPQGTYGYTF
few,TRBD1,TRBJ2-1,TRBV7-2,TGTGCCAGTGACAGGGGGCCCTCCTACAATGAGCAGTTCTTC,CASDRGPSYNEQFF
NA,NA,TRBJ2-5,TRBV10-2,TGCGCCAGCAGTGAGCCAGGTGGGGAGACCCAGTACTTC,CASSEPGGETQYF
NA,NA,TRBJ2-2,TRBV7-3,TGTGCCAGCAGCCCCCGGCAGGGGAAGAACACCGGGGAGCTGTTTTTT,CASSPRQGKNTGELFF
few,TRBD1,TRBJ1-2,TRBV5-1,TGCGCCAGCAGCTTTCTCCCGGGACAGGGGGATGGCTACACCTTC,CASSFLPGQGDGYTF
few,NA,TRBJ1-5,TRBV6-1,TGTGCCAGCAGCAAAGAGGGCAGGGGCAATCAGCCCCAGCATTTT,CASSKEGRGNQPQHF
NA,NA,TRBJ2-1,TRBV12-3/TRBV12-4,TGTGCCGATAGGGCGGCGGGGCGATACAATGAGCAGTTCTTC,CADRAAGRYNEQFF
NA,TRBD2,TRBJ2-1,TRBV20-1,TGCAGTGCTAGAACCGCGGGGGGCCGGGATGAGCAGTTCTTC,CSARTAGGRDEQFF
many,TRBD1,TRBJ1-5,TRBV5-5,TGTGCCAGCAGTCGAAACGACAACAGGGGGTCTAATCAGCCCCAGCATTTT,CASSRNDNRGSNQPQHF
few,TRBD1,TRBJ1-6,TRBV12-3/TRBV12-4,TGTGCCAGCAGCACTAGATCGACAGGGGCGAATTCACCCCTCCACTTT,CASSTRSTGANSPLHF
few,TRBD2,TRBJ2-2,TRBV20-1,TGCAGTGCTAGAGAGAAGCGGGGGTCGAACACCGGGGAGCTGTTTTTT,CSAREKRGSNTGELFF
many,NA,TRBJ1-5,TRBV12-3/TRBV12-4,TGTGCCAGCAGTTCCTCTGTTTTGGATCAGCCCCAGCATTTT,CASSSSVLDQPQHF